The 32 T cell receptor beta chains given below trace back to one sample, sequenced in a study of brain T cells in children with intractable seizures. Assay used: immunoSEQ multiplex PCR; TCRdb lists only in-frame clones, some missing. This table has under 150,000 clones, 85% to 95% appearing once. The sequencing here drew on peripheral blood, taken at surgery. The source of these receptors is a boy under two years old with hemimegalencephaly and intractable seizures.

This sequence joins TRBV6-5 and TRBJ2-7, with D tentatively TRBD2 (6 bases). Germline V gene sequence: CDR1 MNHEY, CDR2 SVGAGI. The length of the CDR3 is 12 residues. Between the trimmed V and J ends, which lost 9 bases and 3 bases, there was a span of 12 bases. The CDR3 is CASGSGYYEQYF. The DNA for the CDR3 is TGTGCCAGTGGTAGCGGCTACTACGAGCAGTACTTC.

The chain joins TRBV7-3 to TRBJ2-7, with 8 bases that match TRBD2. Unmatched junction bases numbered 8, after V lost 5 bases and J lost 2 bases. Germline lookup yields CDR1 SGHTA and CDR2 FQGTGA. This CDR3 is built from 15 residues. The CDR3 region is CASSQQSGGPYEQYF. For the CDR3, the DNA is TGTGCCAGCAGCCAGCAAAGCGGGGGTCCCTACGAGCAGTACTTC.

The chain couples TRBV3-1 (or the pseudogene TRBV3-2) to TRBJ2-5; D is unclear. The CDR3 runs 13 residues. The V end was cut by 5 bases, the J end by 0 bases, with 7 bases between. CDR1 LGHDT and CDR2 YNNKEL come from the germline V gene (reference sequence). The CDR3 nucleotides are TGTGCCAGCAGCTCTTGGGACCAAGAGACCCAGTACTTC. This codes for CASSSWDQETQYF.

The CDR3 loop reads CASSRYGASGARYEQYF. The CDR3 DNA reads as TGTGCCAGCAGCCGCTACGGGGCTAGCGGGGCCCGCTACGAGCAGTACTTC. The rearrangement links TRBV7-6 to TRBJ2-7, with 9 bases aligning to TRBD2. Germline CDR1 and CDR2: SGHVS and FNYEAQ. J lost 3 bases, V lost 5 bases, and 14 bases had no gene match. This CDR3 comprises 17 residues.

This sequence joins TRBV7-3 and TRBJ2-3; the D is unclear. Trimming left V 1 base short and J 3 bases short, with 14 bases between. Per the germline V gene, CDR1 is SGHTA and CDR2 is FQGTGA. The CDR3 extends over 16 amino acids. CDR3 coding DNA: TGTGCCAGCAGCTTAAATCCCCCCCCGGCAACAGATACGCAGTATTTT. It specifies CASSLNPPPATDTQYF. Together with reference TRBV7-3 and TRBJ2-3, the CDR3 gives the full variable domain: GAGVSQTPSNKVTEKGKYVELRCDPISGHTALYWYRQSLGQGPEFLIYFQGTGAADDSGLPNDRFFAVRPEGSVSTLKIQRTERGDSAVYLCASSLNPPPATDTQYFGPGTRLTVL.

The gene calls are TRBV19 and TRBJ2-1; D gene unclear. Trimming took 5 bases from V and 2 from J, leaving 1 base between them. The CDR3 is 11 amino acids. Germline assignment: CDR1 LNHDA and CDR2 SQIVND (reference sequence). The DNA for the CDR3 is TGTGCCAGTAGTGCCTACAATGAGCAGTTCTTC. Amino acid sequence: CASSAYNEQFF.

V usage is TRBV21-1 and J usage is TRBJ2-7; whether TRBD1, the table's D call, matches the DNA was not checked. TRBV21-1 is a listed pseudogene. The CDR3 is 16 residues long. CDR3 bases: TGTGCCAGCAGCAAAGACAGGGCAACTCTATCCTACGAGCAGTACTTC. Translation: CASSKDRATLSYEQYF.

The CDR3 region is CASRVGPRMNTEAFF. The CDR3 region has the DNA TGTGCCAGCAGAGTAGGACCGCGGATGAACACTGAAGCTTTCTTT. The rearrangement uses TRBV28 and TRBJ1-1; D gene ambiguous. This CDR3 comprises 15 residues. Germline CDR1 reads MDHEN; CDR2 reads SYDVKM. The ends were cut back, 6 bases at V and 0 bases at J, with 14 bases in the middle.

This clone appeared once. The chain uses TRBV6-5 and TRBJ1-2; D is possibly TRBD1 (5 bases). Germline values: CDR1 MNHEY, CDR2 SVGAGI. This CDR3 is built from 13 residues. Trimming took off 7 bases at V and 4 bases at J, with 13 bases between the two ends. CDR3 residues: CASNRQTAYGYTF. In nucleotides, the CDR3 is TGTGCCAGCAACCGACAGACCGCCTATGGCTACACCTTC.

The rearrangement uses TRBV3-1 (or the pseudogene TRBV3-2) and TRBJ2-3; D is perhaps TRBD1 or TRBD2 (6 bases each). The V gene lost 4 bases and the J gene lost 0 bases, with 14 bases spanning the gap. CDR1 and CDR2 (germline): LGHDT, YNNKEL (reference sequence). The CDR3 runs 16 residues. The CDR3 coding sequence is TGTGCCAGCAGCCGCGGGCCGGGGGCCAGCACAGATACGCAGTATTTT. Protein sequence: CASSRGPGASTDTQYF.

The chain recombines TRBV24-1 with TRBJ2-7, with 13 nucleotides matching TRBD2. The CDR3 has 14 residues. V trimming: 7 bases; J trimming: 7 bases; junction bases outside the gene matches: 6. Germline values: CDR1 KGHDR, CDR2 SFDVKD. CDR3 sequence: CATSPGLAGYEQYF. For the CDR3, the DNA is TGTGCCACCAGCCCGGGACTAGCGGGATATGAGCAGTACTTC.

The genes are TRBV7-6 and TRBJ2-3, with D tentatively TRBD1 or TRBD2 (6 bases each). V lost 2 bases to trimming and J lost 2 bases, with 14 bases between them. Germline-derived CDR1 and CDR2 are SGHVS and FNYEAQ. The CDR3 loop spans 16 amino acids. The CDR3 DNA reads as TGTGCCAGCAGCTTAAGCCCGGGGGCCCACACAGATACGCAGTATTTT. Its translation is CASSLSPGAHTDTQYF.

This rearrangement joins TRBV6-2 or TRBV6-3 to TRBJ1-6; 9 bases match TRBD1. The CDR3 is made up of 15 amino acids. Trimming at V came to 2 bases and at J to 14 bases, leaving 10 bases not matched to a gene. Germline-derived CDR1 and CDR2 are MNHEY and SVGEGT. CDR3 residues: CASSYRGTGYPTLHF. The CDR3 DNA reads TGTGCCAGCAGTTACCGCGGGACAGGGTACCCCACCCTCCACTTT.

This rearrangement joins TRBV27 to TRBJ1-5, with D perhaps TRBD1 (6 bases). Trimming stripped 7 bases from V and 0 bases from J, with 13 bases between. There are 15 residues in the CDR3. Germline loops: CDR1 MNHEY, CDR2 SMNVEV (reference sequence). The CDR3 sequence is CASTEQGDSNQPQHF. CDR3 DNA sequence: TGTGCCAGCACCGAACAGGGAGATAGCAATCAGCCCCAGCATTTT.

This clone is a singleton in its sample. The J gene is TRBJ2-5, the V gene TRBV7-9; no firm D call. The germline V and J ends were trimmed by 4 bases and 2 bases, with 2 bases remaining between them. Germline V lookup: CDR1 SEHNR, CDR2 FQNEAQ (reference sequence). The CDR3 runs to 11 residues. Here the CDR3 reads CASSSQETQYF. Here the CDR3 DNA reads TGTGCCAGCAGCTCACAAGAGACCCAGTACTTC. Variable domain in full (rest from reference TRBV7-9 and TRBJ2-5): DTGVSQNPRHKITKRGQNVTFRCDPISEHNRLYWYRQTLGQGPEFLTYFQNEAQLEKSRLLSDRFSAERPKGSFSTLEIQRTEQGDSAMYLCASSSQETQYFGPGTRLLVL.

The CDR3 region has the DNA TGTGCCACCAGTGATAACCGCGGCACAGATACGCAGTATTTT. Amino acids: CATSDNRGTDTQYF. This rearrangement joins TRBV24-1 to TRBJ2-3, with D unclear. V gave up 3 bases and J gave up 1 base, with 7 bases separating them. Germline values: CDR1 KGHDR, CDR2 SFDVKD. The length of the CDR3 is 14 residues.

This chain links TRBV5-1 with TRBJ2-3; 8 bases line up with TRBD1. Germline values: CDR1 SGHRS, CDR2 YFSETQ. CDR3 size: 16 residues. J gave up 0 bases and V 2 bases, and 5 bases lay outside the gene matches. Written as DNA, the CDR3 is TGCGCCAGCAGCTTCATCGGACAGGGTAGCACAGATACGCAGTATTTT. As protein: CASSFIGQGSTDTQYF.

This clone has just one count. The CDR3 coding sequence is TGCGCCAGACCGAAGGACAGGGACCTCTCCTACGAGCAGTACTTC. This codes for CARPKDRDLSYEQYF. V usage is TRBV5-1 and J usage is TRBJ2-7; 8 nucleotides align to TRBD1. Losses at the gene ends were 8 bases for V and 0 bases for J; bases not matched to a gene: 10. CDR3 length: 15 residues. From germline, CDR1 is SGHRS and CDR2 YFSETQ.

This clone was seen once. The chain links TRBV15 to TRBJ2-7; TRBD1 might be the D (5 bases). The CDR3 loop spans 13 amino acids. CDR1 and CDR2 from the germline V gene are LNHNV and YYDKDF (reference sequence). V gave up 0 bases and J gave up 4 bases, with 7 bases separating them. CDR3: CATSRDRVYEQYF. CDR3 in DNA: TGTGCCACCAGCAGAGACAGGGTTTACGAGCAGTACTTC.

This chain uses TRBV7-2 with TRBJ2-2; the D is unclear. Germline CDR1 is SGHTA and CDR2 is FQGNSA. Trimming pared 5 bases from V and 0 bases from J, leaving 13 bases between. The CDR3 spans 16 residues. DNA for the CDR3: TGTGCCAGCAGCATGCTGGGCGTGTCGAACACCGGGGAGCTGTTTTTT. It encodes CASSMLGVSNTGELFF.

This clone has more than one count but fewer than ten. V gene TRBV4-1 combines with J gene TRBJ1-2; D is uncertain. Germline-derived CDR1 and CDR2 are MGHRA and YSYEKL. Trimming shortened V by 1 base and J by 2 bases, and 11 bases separated the two germline ends. The CDR3 covers 15 residues. DNA of the CDR3: TGCGCCAGCAGCCAAGCGAGGACGGAGAACTATGGCTACACCTTC. Encoded protein: CASSQARTENYGYTF.

The rearrangement links TRBV28 to TRBJ1-2; D might be TRBD1 (5 bases). Trimming removed 2 bases from V and 2 bases from J, with 12 bases in between. Germline CDR1 MDHEN, CDR2 SYDVKM. The CDR3 spans 15 residues. The CDR3 DNA follows: TGTGCCAGCAGTTTAGGGGCAGCTCTAAACTATGGCTACACCTTC. Its protein is CASSLGAALNYGYTF.

The gene calls are TRBV3-1 (or the pseudogene TRBV3-2) and TRBJ2-3; 11 nucleotides match TRBD2. CDR3 size: 18 residues. Germline V CDR1 and CDR2: LGHDT, YNNKEL (reference sequence). DNA for the CDR3: TGTCCACTATGGGAGGGGCTAGCGGGGGGCTATAGCACAGATACGCAGTATTTT. It specifies CPLWEGLAGGYSTDTQYF.

The rearrangement uses TRBV4-3 and TRBJ1-6, with D perhaps matching TRBD1 (6 bases). Germline V gene data show CDR1 as LGHNA and CDR2 as YSLEER. The V gene lost 0 bases and the J gene lost 6 bases, with 21 bases spanning the gap. The CDR3 length is 19 residues. The CDR3 coding sequence is TGCGCCAGCAGCCAAGATGGGCCCACGAGCAGGGGTCTTAATTCACCCCTCCACTTT. This gives the protein CASSQDGPTSRGLNSPLHF.

The V and J genes are TRBV9 and TRBJ2-1; TRBD2 matches at 7 bases. CDR3 size: 15 residues. The germline gives CDR1 SGDLS, CDR2 YYNGEE. V shed 0 bases and J 5 bases; nucleotides not matched to a gene: 5. CDR3 loop: CASSVGGSKNNEQFF. Written as DNA, the CDR3 is TGTGCCAGCAGCGTAGGCGGGAGCAAGAACAATGAGCAGTTCTTC.

V and J are TRBV30 and TRBJ1-6; 10 bases match TRBD1. CDR3 length: 15 amino acids. CDR1 GTSNPN and CDR2 SVGIG come from the germline V gene (reference sequence). Trimming at V came to 1 base and at J to 7 bases, leaving 4 bases not matched to a gene. For the CDR3, the DNA is TGTGCCTGGAGTGAGGGACAGGGGCTCAATTCACCCCTCCACTTT. The encoded protein is CAWSEGQGLNSPLHF. The full variable domain, in which reference TRBV30 and TRBJ1-6 provide the parts outside the CDR3, is SQTIHQWPATLVQPVGSPLSLECTVEGTSNPNLYWYRQAAGRGLQLLFYSVGIGQISSEVPQNLSASRPQDRQFILSSKKLLLSDSGFYLCAWSEGQGLNSPLHFGNGTRLTVT.

The CDR3, as DNA: TGTGCCAGCAGGTCGAGAGGGGGCACTGAAGCTTTCTTT. As protein: CASRSRGGTEAFF. The gene calls are TRBV5-4 and TRBJ1-1; the D gene is possibly TRBD1 (6 bases). The CDR3 sequence is 13 residues long. V lost 5 bases and J 4 bases, leaving 12 bases between the germline ends. CDR1 and CDR2 from the germline V gene are SGHNT and YYREEE (reference sequence).

For the CDR3, the DNA is TGTGCCAGCAGTCCCCGCGGGAGGTCTGGAAACACCATATATTTT. It codes for CASSPRGRSGNTIYF. The gene calls are TRBV28 and TRBJ1-3; no definite D call. CDR1 is MDHEN and CDR2 is SYDVKM in the germline V gene. V was pared by 5 bases and J by 1 base, with 12 bases between. The CDR3 has 15 amino acids.

This chain joins TRBV21-1 and TRBJ2-4; the table's D gene call, TRBD2, was not cross checked with the DNA. TRBV21-1 is a pseudogene. The CDR3 is 17 residues long. CDR3 amino acids: CASSKSPSGRGRNIQYF. The CDR3 DNA is TGTGCCAGCAGCAAATCCCCAAGCGGGAGAGGTAGAAACATTCAGTACTTC.

J is TRBJ1-1 and V is TRBV6-5; weak D call: TRBD1 (5 bases). This CDR3 is built from 13 residues. Germline V gives CDR1 MNHEY, CDR2 SVGAGI. V dropped 6 bases and J dropped 5 bases, with 13 bases sitting between them. DNA for the CDR3: TGTGCCAGCAGCCGCCGGGGGGGGACTGAAGCTTTCTTT. Translation: CASSRRGGTEAFF.

The rearrangement links TRBV28 to TRBJ2-1, with 7 nucleotides matching TRBD2. The J segment lost 3 bases and the V segment lost 9 bases, leaving 11 bases of the junction unmatched. The germline CDR1 and CDR2 sequences are MDHEN and SYDVKM. The CDR3 spans 15 residues. CDR3 DNA sequence: TGTGCCAGTTTTCTCGGACTAGAATACTACAATGAGCAGTTCTTC. Amino acids: CASFLGLEYYNEQFF.

The chain recombines TRBV5-1 with TRBJ1-4; 11 bases align to TRBD1. The CDR3 has 15 residues. Germline lookup yields CDR1 SGHRS and CDR2 YFSETQ. The ends lost 0 bases at V and 7 bases at J; junction bases unmatched: 2. The CDR3 reads CASSLGTGGGEKLFF. The CDR3 nucleotides are TGCGCCAGCAGCTTGGGGACAGGGGGCGGTGAAAAACTGTTTTTT.